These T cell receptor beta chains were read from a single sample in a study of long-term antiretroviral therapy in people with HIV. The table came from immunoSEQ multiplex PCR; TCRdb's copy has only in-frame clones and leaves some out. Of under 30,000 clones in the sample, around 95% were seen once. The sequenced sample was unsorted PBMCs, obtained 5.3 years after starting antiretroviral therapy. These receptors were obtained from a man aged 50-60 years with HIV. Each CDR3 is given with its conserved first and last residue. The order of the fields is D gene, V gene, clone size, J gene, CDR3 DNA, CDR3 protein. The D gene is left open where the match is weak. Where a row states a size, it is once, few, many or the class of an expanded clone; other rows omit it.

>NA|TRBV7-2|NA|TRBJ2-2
TGTGCCAGCAGCTTAGGGGGGCTGGCCGGGGAGCTGTTTTTT
CASSLGGLAGELFF
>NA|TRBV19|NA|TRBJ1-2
TGTGCCAGTAGTATTCGGGAATTCGGGGCCTATGGCTACACCTTC
CASSIREFGAYGYTF
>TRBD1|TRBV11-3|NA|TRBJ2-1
TGTGCCAGCAGCCCTCGGGACAGGGGTTCTGAGCAGTTCTTC
CASSPRDRGSEQFF
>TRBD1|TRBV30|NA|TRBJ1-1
TGTGCCTGGAGTGACAGGGGGGGTAGGACTGAAGCTTTCTTT
CAWSDRGGRTEAFF
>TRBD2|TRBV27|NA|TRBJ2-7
TGTGCCAGCAGTTTGACTAGCGGGGGGCCCTCTGACGAGCAGTACTTC
CASSLTSGGPSDEQYF
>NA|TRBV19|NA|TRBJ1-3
TGTGCCAGTAGTCATAGTTCGCGTCGACGGAACACCATATATTTT
CASSHSSRRRNTIYF
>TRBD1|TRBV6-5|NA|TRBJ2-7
TGTGCCAGCAGTTATCTTCGAGGGGGCTCAAGAGTCGAGCAGTACTTC
CASSYLRGGSRVEQYF
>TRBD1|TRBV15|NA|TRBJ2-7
TGTGCCACCAGCAGAGACAAGGGGACAGGGAGCAACGAGCAGTACTTC
CATSRDKGTGSNEQYF
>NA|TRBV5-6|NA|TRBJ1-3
TGTGCCAGCAGCTTGGGCCTCGTGGGCGGCTCTGGAAACACCATATATTTT
CASSLGLVGGSGNTIYF
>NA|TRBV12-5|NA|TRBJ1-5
TGTGCTAGTGGTTTGGTCTCGTACGAGGTTCCCAATCAGCCCCAGCATTTT
CASGLVSYEVPNQPQHF
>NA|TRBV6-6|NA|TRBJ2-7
TGTGCCAGTTATGACCCCGCGGCCTACGAGCAGTACTTC
CASYDPAAYEQYF
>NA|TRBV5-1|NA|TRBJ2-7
TGCGCCAGCACCTCGGACGGAGGGTCCTACGAGCAGTACTTC
CASTSDGGSYEQYF
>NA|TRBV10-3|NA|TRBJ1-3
TGTGCCATCAGTGAAGAAGGATCTGGAAACACCATATATTTT
CAISEEGSGNTIYF
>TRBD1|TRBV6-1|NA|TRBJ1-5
TGTGCCAGCAGTGTAGGGCCAGGGGGGAATCAGCCCCAGCATTTT
CASSVGPGGNQPQHF
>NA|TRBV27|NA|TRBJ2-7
TGTGCCAGCAGCTCACGACGGACCTACGAGCAGTACTTC
CASSSRRTYEQYF
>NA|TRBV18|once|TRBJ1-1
TGTGCCAGCTCACCTCGGAGCGGTCGGGACACTGAAGCTTTCTTT
CASSPRSGRDTEAFF
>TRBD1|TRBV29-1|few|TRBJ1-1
TGCAGCGGAGCCGACAGGGGGCAGGGTGAAGCTTTCTTT
CSGADRGQGEAFF
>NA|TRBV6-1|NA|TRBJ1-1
TGTGCCAGCAGTTTACGTCTGAACACTGAAGCTTTCTTT
CASSLRLNTEAFF
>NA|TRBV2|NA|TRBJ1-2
TGTGCCAGCAGTGATAAGAGCAGAGGGGGGGATGGCTACACCTTC
CASSDKSRGGDGYTF